These 11 T cell receptor beta chains were all obtained from the same sample, sequenced in a study of cytomegalovirus exposure and HLA in healthy donors. The PCR contained 60 Vbeta and 13 Jbeta primers. The assay was immunoSEQ multiplex PCR, and TCRdb's table has in-frame clones only and misses some. The top ten clones hold approximately 2.6% of a sample with about 150,000 clones, about four fifths of them seen once. The sample consisted of PBMCs. These receptors all stem from a man aged 18 to 29 in good health and CMV-seronegative.

This clone was observed a handful of times. The genes are TRBV6-6 and TRBJ2-5; 7 bases agree with TRBD1. This CDR3 is built from 15 residues. The trim removed 3 bases at V and 2 bases at J, leaving 6 bases unmatched. Germline V gives CDR1 MNHNY, CDR2 SVGAGI (reference sequence). The CDR3 reads CASSYTWDRQETQYF. DNA for the CDR3: TGTGCCAGCAGTTATACCTGGGACAGACAAGAGACCCAGTACTTC.

This chain connects TRBV9 to TRBJ2-3; D not resolved. Germline V gene lookup returns CDR1 SGDLS and CDR2 YYNGEE. The V and J ends lost 0 bases and 2 bases respectively, with 10 bases between them. The CDR3 sequence is 15 residues long. CDR3 DNA: TGTGCCAGCAGCGTAGTCCCTACTACCACAGATACGCAGTATTTT. Its translation: CASSVVPTTTDTQYF. Full variable domain (remainder filled in from reference TRBV9 and TRBJ2-3): DSGVTQTPKHLITATGQRVTLRCSPRSGDLSVYWYQQSLDQGLQFLIQYYNGEERAKGNILERFSAQQFPDLHSELNLSSLELGDSALYFCASSVVPTTTDTQYFGPGTRLTVL.

The rearrangement uses TRBV4-1 and TRBJ1-3; D might be TRBD1 (5 bases). The CDR3 extends over 16 amino acids. Germline V gives CDR1 MGHRA, CDR2 YSYEKL. V was trimmed by 0 bases and J by 3 bases, leaving 12 bases between them. The chain's CDR3 is CASSQEGRAYGNTIYF. The CDR3 nucleotides read TGCGCCAGCAGCCAAGAGGGCAGGGCCTATGGAAACACCATATATTTT.

V gene TRBV5-1 combines with J gene TRBJ2-1; 9 bases map to TRBD2. V was pared by 0 bases and J by 2 bases, with 6 bases of the junction left unmatched. Germline V gene lookup returns CDR1 SGHRS and CDR2 YFSETQ. The CDR3 extends over 17 amino acids. The CDR3 coding sequence is TGCGCCAGCAGCTTGGGGGCGGGAGGGACCACCTACAATGAGCAGTTCTTC. This sequence encodes CASSLGAGGTTYNEQFF.

The chain combines TRBV7-9 with TRBJ1-2; D is unresolved. The V end was cut by 1 base, the J end by 6 bases, with 12 bases between. The CDR3 runs to 14 residues. The germline V gene encodes CDR1 SEHNR and CDR2 FQNEAQ (reference sequence). The CDR3 protein is CASSLEGAIHGYTF. The CDR3 nucleotides are TGTGCCAGCAGCTTAGAGGGAGCAATACATGGCTACACCTTC.

The chain carries TRBV19 and TRBJ1-2, with TRBD1 matching 10 bases. V lost 3 bases and J lost 7; bases outside the gene matches: 8. The germline V gene has CDR1 LNHDA and CDR2 SQIVND (reference sequence). This CDR3 spans 15 amino acids. The CDR3 DNA sequence: TGTGCCAGTAGTATCATGACGGGACAGGGGAGTGGCTACACCTTC. This sequence encodes CASSIMTGQGSGYTF.

This chain joins TRBV2 and TRBJ1-5; a weak D match, TRBD1 (6 bases). The V gene's germline CDR1 is SNHLY and CDR2 FYNNEI. V lost 5 bases and J 0 bases, leaving 11 bases between the germline ends. The CDR3 consists of 15 residues. The CDR3 region is CASSLKDSSNQPQHF. In DNA form, the CDR3 reads TGTGCCAGCAGTCTAAAGGACAGTAGCAATCAGCCCCAGCATTTT.

This clone showed up just a few times. This rearrangement joins TRBV5-4 to TRBJ1-1; 8 bases map to TRBD1. The germline V gene encodes CDR1 SGHNT and CDR2 YYREEE (reference sequence). Germline trimming cut 8 bases from V and 0 bases from J; bases unmatched to any gene: 3. The CDR3 runs to 13 residues. CDR3 amino acids: CASGTGVNTEAFF. CDR3 nucleotides: TGTGCCAGTGGGACAGGAGTGAACACTGAAGCTTTCTTT.

The gene calls are TRBV19 and TRBJ1-1, with 8 bases fitting TRBD1. Germline V gives CDR1 LNHDA, CDR2 SQIVND (reference sequence). V lost 5 bases and J lost 6; bases outside the gene matches: 8. This CDR3 is built from 14 residues. The CDR3 sequence is CASSGRDRTAEAFF. CDR3 sequence (DNA): TGTGCCAGTAGTGGGAGGGACAGGACGGCTGAAGCTTTCTTT.

The CDR3, as DNA: TGTGCCAGCAGTTACTCTTCAGCAGGGGACGAGCAGTACTTC. This gives the protein CASSYSSAGDEQYF. The chain carries TRBV6-6 and TRBJ2-7, with D perhaps TRBD1 (6 bases). Germline V gene lookup returns CDR1 MNHNY and CDR2 SVGAGI (reference sequence). V was pared by 0 bases and J by 5 bases, with 11 bases between. The CDR3 length is 14 residues.

The chain employs TRBV5-1 and TRBJ1-2; weak D call: TRBD1 (5 bases). The CDR3 has 13 residues. Per germline, CDR1 SGHRS and CDR2 YFSETQ. V dropped 0 bases and J dropped 2 bases, with 5 bases sitting between them. The chain's CDR3 is CASSLDRNYGYTF. The CDR3 DNA reads TGCGCCAGCAGCTTGGACAGGAACTATGGCTACACCTTC.